This T cell receptor (beta chain) was retrieved from a study of T cells in narcolepsy. Study observations and caveats: Autoreactive clonotypes reportedly recurred in blood of same and different patients, not controls. Same-patient CSF and blood CD4+ T cell clonotypes included HCRT-specific and TRIB2-specific autoreactive ones. No autoreactive T cell clone sequences appeared in some memory CD4+ repertoires.

Produced via immunoSEQ multiplex PCR; TCRdb's table is partial and in-frame only. The sample lists approximately 20,000 clones, around 92% occurring once. Germline V lookup: CDR1 SGHDT, CDR2 YYEEEE. Trimming pared 0 bases from V and 5 bases from J, leaving 11 bases between. The CDR3 contains 14 residues. A note on this clone: Its target is not known.

This TCR derives from a human donor with narcolepsy. The chain has TRBV5-6 and TRBJ1-1; D is unclear. Sequencing was performed on CD45RA- memory CD4+ T cells from PBMCs. CDR3 amino acids: CASSLDGEDTEAFF. Here the CDR3 DNA reads TGTGCCAGCAGCTTGGATGGGGAGGATACTGAAGCTTTCTTT.